One sample yielded the 2 T cell receptor beta chains listed below, sequenced in a study of cytomegalovirus exposure and HLA in healthy donors. This PCR relied on a set of 60 Vbeta primers and 13 Jbeta primers. Measured with immunoSEQ multiplex PCR; TCRdb has only the in-frame clones, and not every one. The sample lists 170,000 or so clones; roughly 77% were seen once. The sequenced sample was PBMCs. These receptors were obtained from a woman aged 45-60 years in good health and CMV-seropositive.

The J gene is TRBJ1-1, the V gene TRBV5-6; no clear D gene. The CDR3 loop spans 11 amino acids. Trimming stripped 3 bases from V and 8 bases from J, with 8 bases between. Germline CDR1 is SGHDT and CDR2 is YYEEEE. CDR3 sequence (DNA): TGTGCCAGCAGCTCGACGAGGGAAGCTTTCTTT. Its translation is CASSSTREAFF.

Regarding this clone: An end of the junction differs from the germline gene, which may be a read error. This sequence joins TRBV6-4 and TRBJ2-3, with D possibly TRBD2 on 6 matching bases. Germline V lookup: CDR1 MRHNA, CDR2 SNTAGT. This CDR3 region has 14 residues. This CDR3 reads CAGSLVASADTQYF. The CDR3 DNA reads TGTGCCGGCAGCCTCGTGGCTAGCGCAGATACGCAGTATTTT.